This passage covers 13 T cell receptor beta chains from one sample sequenced in a study of T cells in Graves' hyperthyroidism and ophthalmopathy. TCR beta CDR3 region amplification was performed from RNA transcripts. A first-round RT-PCR of the TCR CDR3 used the HTBI primer set. TCRdb passed the multiplex PCR reads through MiXCR, listing each CDR3 protein once. The table has approximately 530,000 distinct CDR3 sequences, 15% to 20% seen once; the top ten hold 18%. The sequenced sample was blood. The receptor set was obtained from a woman aged 18-29 years with Graves' hyperthyroidism.

This chain links TRBV19 with TRBJ2-2, with 7 bases aligning to TRBD2. The CDR3 sequence is 14 residues long. Trimming cost V 10 bases and J 5 bases; bases outside gene matches: 10. Per germline, CDR1 LNHDA and CDR2 SQIVND (reference sequence). The chain's CDR3 is CATPRTRDTGELFF. In nucleotides, the CDR3 is TGTGCCACGCCCAGGACTAGGGATACCGGGGAGCTGTTTTTT.

On this clonotype: Germline is not matched at one junction end, which may reflect a read error. The chain links TRBV7-9 to TRBJ1-1; no firm D call. The CDR3 covers 14 residues. The germline gives CDR1 SEHNR, CDR2 FQNEAQ (reference sequence). The CDR3 region has the DNA TGTGCCAGCAGCCCTTCGGCAGCGAACACTGGAGCTTTCTTT. It is translated as CASSPSAANTGAFF.

This clonotype was observed a handful of times. The rearrangement uses TRBV12-3 or TRBV12-4 and TRBJ1-5, with D unclear. The V end was cut by 5 bases, the J end by 2 bases, with 10 bases between. The CDR3 is 14 amino acids. The CDR3 bases are TGTGCCAGCAGTCAAACAGTGCGCAATCAGCCCCAGCATTTT. This gives the protein CASSQTVRNQPQHF.

The chain joins TRBV11-2 to TRBJ2-5, with 7 bases identical to TRBD1. This CDR3 has 13 amino acids. Germline CDR1 SGHAT, CDR2 FQNNGV. The junction had 2 bases not matched to a gene; V was cut back by 0 bases and J by 7 bases. The CDR3: CASSLEGGPTQYF. The CDR3 DNA reads TGTGCCAGCAGCTTAGAAGGGGGCCCGACCCAGTACTTC.

The chain recombines TRBV24-1 with TRBJ2-4; D gene ambiguous. CDR1 and CDR2 (germline): KGHDR, SFDVKD. This CDR3 is 14 amino acids long. Trimming cost V 2 bases and J 0 bases, with 4 bases left between them. The CDR3 region is CATSDSIAKNIQYF. DNA of the CDR3: TGTGCCACCAGTGATTCCATAGCCAAAAACATTCAGTACTTC.

This clonotype was recorded many times. This rearrangement joins TRBV27 to TRBJ2-7; no reliable D call. The V gene's germline CDR1 is MNHEY and CDR2 SMNVEV (reference sequence). Deletions cut 6 bases from V and 1 base from J, with 16 bases between. This CDR3 contains 15 residues. The CDR3 is CASRTEQVGSYEQYF. The CDR3 coding sequence is TGTGCCAGCAGAACAGAGCAGGTGGGGTCCTACGAGCAGTACTTC.

As to this clonotype: This is likely an artifact of a read error, given a far larger clone one base away. The chain carries TRBV28 and TRBJ2-7; D uncertain. The CDR3 spans 11 residues. Germline values: CDR1 MDHEN, CDR2 SYDVKM. The CDR3 bases are TGTGTCAGCAGTTTATTAGGCGAGCAGTACTTC. It translates to CVSSLLGEQYF.

This clonotype has ten or more counts. V is TRBV7-8 and J is TRBJ1-2; D ambiguous. Germline lookup yields CDR1 SGHVS and CDR2 FQNEAQ. The CDR3 spans 14 residues. V was trimmed by 5 bases and J by 3 bases, leaving 13 bases between them. This chain's CDR3 is CASSLDGSDYGYTF. CDR3 DNA: TGTGCCAGCAGCCTCGACGGGTCGGACTATGGCTACACCTTC.

V and J are TRBV28 and TRBJ2-1; 15 positions match TRBD2. V lost 5 bases and J lost 5; bases outside the gene matches: 4. CDR1 and CDR2 from the germline V gene are MDHEN and SYDVKM. This CDR3 region has 16 residues. The CDR3 protein is CASSGLAGGPNNEQFF. The CDR3 DNA reads as TGTGCCAGCAGTGGACTAGCGGGAGGGCCCAACAATGAGCAGTTCTTC.

This clonotype was counted many times. The chain joins TRBV2 to TRBJ2-1; no firm D call. V dropped 10 bases and J dropped 6 bases, with 16 bases sitting between them. The CDR3 runs to 13 residues. Germline CDR1 is SNHLY and CDR2 is FYNNEI. CDR3 residues: CATTAGGPNEQFF. Here the CDR3 DNA reads TGTGCCACCACGGCTGGTGGGCCCAATGAGCAGTTCTTC. Filled out from reference TRBV2 and TRBJ2-1, the complete variable domain reads EPEVTQTPSHQVTQMGQEVILRCVPISNHLYFYWYRQILGQKVEFLVSFYNNEISEKSEIFDDQFSVERPDGSNFTLKIRSTKLEDSAMYFCATTAGGPNEQFFGPGTRLTVL.

This clonotype has at least ten counts. V usage is TRBV5-1 and J usage is TRBJ1-6; 9 bases fit TRBD1. Trimming cost V 2 bases and J 7 bases; bases outside gene matches: 7. Looked up from germline, CDR1 is SGHRS and CDR2 is YFSETQ. This CDR3 comprises 16 residues. CDR3 loop: CASSLQGATGNSPLHF. CDR3 nucleotides: TGCGCCAGCAGCTTACAGGGGGCTACAGGGAATTCACCCCTCCACTTT.

This clonotype was recorded a few times. The chain uses TRBV29-1 and TRBJ2-1, with 9 nucleotides matching TRBD2. The junction had 7 bases not matched to a gene; V was cut back by 3 bases and J by 4 bases. The CDR3 length is 15 residues. The germline CDR1 and CDR2 sequences are SQVTM and ANQGSEA. The CDR3 sequence: CSVDSLAGIYNEQFF. The DNA for the CDR3 is TGCAGCGTTGATTCTCTAGCGGGAATTTACAATGAGCAGTTCTTC.

In this sample, this clonotype turned up a few times. The chain uses TRBV19 and TRBJ2-7; 8 nucleotides line up with TRBD1. V lost 4 bases and J lost 7; bases outside the gene matches: 9. Germline assignment: CDR1 LNHDA and CDR2 SQIVND (reference sequence). The CDR3 contains 14 residues. The CDR3 protein is CASSTTGGFYEQYF. The CDR3 DNA reads as TGTGCCAGTAGTACAACAGGGGGTTTTTATGAGCAGTACTTC.